Listed below are T cell receptor beta chains from one sample, sequenced in a study of blood T cell repertoires in COVID-19. Sequencing was performed with immunoSEQ multiplex PCR; in TCRdb, only in-frame clones are kept and a portion is missing. The data hold fewer than 350,000 clones, with 90% observed a single time. Material for sequencing was PBMCs or T cells enriched from blood (not recorded which). Source of these receptors: a young woman with acute COVID-19. CDR3s include the opening cysteine and the closing phenylalanine or tryptophan. The D gene is left open where the match is weak. The listing skips clone size in some rows; elsewhere it reads once, few, many or a size class.

d_call j_call v_call cdr3_length clone_size cdr3_nt cdr3_aa
. TRBJ1-5 TRBV15 16 . TGTGCCACCAGCAGAGATCGAGGAGGGGCTCGGCAGCCCCAGCATTTT CATSRDRGGARQPQHF
. TRBJ1-1 TRBV6-5 15 . TGTGCCAGCAGCCTCGGCGGGTTTGTGAACACTGAAGCTTTCTTT CASSLGGFVNTEAFF
TRBD2 TRBJ2-2 TRBV9 16 . TGTGCCAGCAGCGTAGGACTAGCGGTTAACACCGGGGAGCTGTTTTTT CASSVGLAVNTGELFF
TRBD1 TRBJ2-3 TRBV3-1/TRBV3-2 14 . TGTGCCAGCAGCCAACGGACAGGGACAGATACGCAGTATTTT CASSQRTGTDTQYF
TRBD1 TRBJ1-1 TRBV3-1/TRBV3-2 12 . TGTGCCAGCAGCCCGGGGACAGGGAGGGCTTTCTTT CASSPGTGRAFF
. TRBJ2-2 TRBV11-2 14 once TGTGCCAGCAGTTTGGTACAGGGTGGCGGGGAGCTGTTTTTT CASSLVQGGGELFF
TRBD1 TRBJ1-4 TRBV4-3 17 . TGCGCCAGCAGCCACACTAATCCGGGACAGATTAATGAAAAACTGTTTTTT CASSHTNPGQINEKLFF
. TRBJ1-1 TRBV14 12 . TGTGCCAGCCGCGGGCGTAGAACTGAAGCTTTCTTT CASRGRRTEAFF
TRBD1 TRBJ1-1 TRBV15 18 . TGTGCCACCAGCAGAGATAAGGGGACAGGGGAACTGAACACTGAAGCTTTCTTT CATSRDKGTGELNTEAFF
TRBD1 TRBJ2-3 TRBV27 15 . TGTGCCAGCAGTTTTAGGACAGGGAGCGCCGGTACGCAGTATTTT CASSFRTGSAGTQYF
TRBD2 TRBJ2-5 TRBV4-1 15 . TGCGCCAGCAGCCAAGATCTTGCGGGAGTAGAGACCCAGTACTTC CASSQDLAGVETQYF
TRBD1 TRBJ1-4 TRBV13 15 . TGTGCCAGCAGCTTAGCACAGGGGCGCGATGAAAAACTGTTTTTT CASSLAQGRDEKLFF
TRBD1 TRBJ2-7 TRBV5-4 14 . TGTGCCAGCAGCGGGGACAGGGGAAGCTACGAGCAGTACTTC CASSGDRGSYEQYF
TRBD1 TRBJ2-1 TRBV2 15 once TGTGCCAGCAGTGTGCGGACAGGGGCCTACAATGAGCAGTTCTTC CASSVRTGAYNEQFF
. TRBJ2-2 TRBV7-9 14 . TGTGCCAGCAGCTTAGGAGAGTTCACCGGGGAGCTGTTTTTT CASSLGEFTGELFF
. TRBJ1-3 TRBV28 13 . TGTGCCATCGCCGGGACTTCAGGAAACACCATATATTTT CAIAGTSGNTIYF
TRBD2 TRBJ2-7 TRBV28 15 once TGTGCCAGCAGTTTTACCGGGACTAGGGAGTACGAGCAGTACTTC CASSFTGTREYEQYF
TRBD2 TRBJ2-1 TRBV4-2 15 . TGTGCCAGCAGCCAAGAAGCGGGAAGGGGTGGTGAGCAGTTCTTC CASSQEAGRGGEQFF
TRBD1 TRBJ1-4 TRBV28 15 once TGTGCCAGCATCGACAGGGGCGATCCTAATGAAAAACTGTTTTTT CASIDRGDPNEKLFF
TRBD2 TRBJ2-1 TRBV4-3 18 . TGCGCCAGCAGCCAAGATGACGCTAGCGGGAACTCCTACAATGAGCAGTTCTTC CASSQDDASGNSYNEQFF
. TRBJ1-1 TRBV18 13 . TGTGCCAGTTCCCGGCAGGTCCTTACTGAAGCTTTCTTT CASSRQVLTEAFF
TRBD2 TRBJ2-7 TRBV11-2 15 once TGTGCCAGCAGGTGGGGCGGGGGATTGGTCTACGAGCAGTACTTC CASRWGGGLVYEQYF
TRBD1 TRBJ1-1 TRBV12-3/TRBV12-4 13 . TGTGCCAGCAGCTCACCCAACAGGGGGGAGGCTTTCTTT CASSSPNRGEAFF
TRBD1 TRBJ1-4 TRBV5-1 15 . TGCGCCAGCAGCTTGGAGAGGGGGCCGGGCGAAAAACTGTTTTTT CASSLERGPGEKLFF
. TRBJ1-1 TRBV5-1 15 . TGCGCCAGCAGCTTGTGGGGAGAGCTGAACACTGAAGCTTTCTTT CASSLWGELNTEAFF
. TRBJ2-7 TRBV30 13 . TGTGCCTGGGGGAGGGACAGTACCTACGAGCAGTACTTC CAWGRDSTYEQYF
. TRBJ2-5 TRBV11-2 15 . TGTGCCAGCAGCTTAGCTGGGGGCATAATCGAGACCCAGTACTTC CASSLAGGIIETQYF
TRBD1 TRBJ1-4 TRBV6-5 14 . TGTGCCAGCAGGACCGGGACAGCCCTCTTGGAACTGTTTTTT CASRTGTALLELFF
. TRBJ2-3 TRBV11-2 15 few TGTGCCAGCAGCTTAGGGAGCGGAAGCACAGATACGCAGTATTTT CASSLGSGSTDTQYF
. TRBJ2-1 TRBV25-1 16 few TGTGCCAGCAGTGAACGGAGGGAGACGGGTCACAATGAGCAGTTCTTC CASSERRETGHNEQFF
. TRBJ2-1 TRBV24-1 14 . TGTGCCACCAGTGATTTTGGGGCCCTCAATGAGCAGTTCTTC CATSDFGALNEQFF
TRBD1 TRBJ2-7 TRBV28 16 . TGTGCCAGCAGTGTAACCGGGACAGGGAGAGTCTACGAGCAGTACTTC CASSVTGTGRVYEQYF
. TRBJ1-4 TRBV7-2 15 . TGTGCCAGCAGCCCAAGCCCCCTCGAATCCGAAAAACTGTTTTTT CASSPSPLESEKLFF
. TRBJ2-5 TRBV11-2 15 . TGTGCCAGCAGCCCCTATTTGCTAGCCCGTGAGACCCAGTACTTC CASSPYLLARETQYF
. TRBJ2-7 TRBV28 16 . TGTGCCAGCAGCTCCCAGGGGGGAAGCGCGTTTAACGAGCAGTACTTC CASSSQGGSAFNEQYF
TRBD1 TRBJ2-7 TRBV4-1 18 . TGCGCCAGCAGCCCCCGGCAGGGGGCGCGGTTAATGTCCCACGAGCAGTACTTC CASSPRQGARLMSHEQYF
. TRBJ1-6 TRBV19 12 . TGTGCCAGTAGTATAGCTGATTCACCCCTCCACTTT CASSIADSPLHF
. TRBJ1-3 TRBV18 13 . TGTGCCAGCGAAATTACTACTGGAAACACCATATATTTT CASEITTGNTIYF
TRBD1 TRBJ2-3 TRBV3-1/TRBV3-2 17 . TGTGCCAGCAGCACCCGGGACAGGGGGCTCCCCACAGATACGCAGTATTTT CASSTRDRGLPTDTQYF
. TRBJ2-2 TRBV6-6 13 few TGTGCCCTCTCCGAGGAAAACACCGGGGAGCTGTTTTTT CALSEENTGELFF
TRBD1 TRBJ1-1 TRBV27 14 . TGTGCCAGCAGTGGGACAGGGACCTGGTCTGAAGCTTTCTTT CASSGTGTWSEAFF
. TRBJ1-5 TRBV2 13 few TGTGCCAGCAGTGAAGAGGTAAGGAGGCCCCAGCATTTT CASSEEVRRPQHF
TRBD2 TRBJ2-3 TRBV27 16 . TGTGCCAGCAGTACCCTATCGGGACTAGCGCGAGATACGCAGTATTTT CASSTLSGLARDTQYF